One and the same sample provided the 14 T cell receptor beta chains below, sequenced in a study of OX40 agonist ivuxolimab in advanced cancers. Clones were read by immunoSEQ multiplex PCR, and TCRdb kept only the in-frame ones, dropping some. The table records 85,000 to 90,000 clones, 85% to 90% of them present only once. The starting material was CD4+ or CD8+ T cells sorted from blood, obtained in a trial of the OX40 agonist ivuxolimab. The receptors were gathered from an adult with an advanced solid tumor such as melanoma, head and neck, liver or kidney cancer.

The chain combines TRBV2 with TRBJ2-1; 9 bases are a match to TRBD1. The CDR3 runs to 14 residues. CDR1 and CDR2 (germline): SNHLY, FYNNEI. Germline trimming cut 6 bases from V and 3 bases from J; bases unmatched to any gene: 3. The CDR3 nucleotides read TGTGCCAGCAGCGGGACAGGGAACTACAATGAGCAGTTCTTC. It specifies CASSGTGNYNEQFF.

In DNA form, the CDR3 reads TGTGCCAGCAGCTCACTAGGGGGCTTAAGCTCTGGGGCCAACGTCCTGACTTTC. Translation gives CASSSLGGLSSGANVLTF. This chain uses TRBV5-4 with TRBJ2-6, with 7 bases matching TRBD1. The junction had 9 bases not matched to a gene; V was cut back by 3 bases and J by 0 bases. Germline assignment: CDR1 SGHNT and CDR2 YYREEE (reference sequence). The CDR3 has 18 amino acids.

This chain joins TRBV23-1 and TRBJ2-3; the match to TRBD1 covers 7 bases. TRBV23-1 is placed among ORFs of uncertain function. V shed 5 bases, J shed 1 base, and the junction held 3 bases outside the gene matches. The CDR3 is 14 amino acids. The CDR3 DNA follows: TGCGCCAGCAGTTCCGGGACAGGCACAGATACGCAGTATTTT. Amino acid sequence: CASSSGTGTDTQYF.

The chain has TRBV7-9 and TRBJ1-1, with D hard to call. The CDR3 runs 15 residues. V lost 5 bases and J lost 8, with 21 bases in between. CDR1 and CDR2 (germline): SEHNR, FQNEAQ (reference sequence). The CDR3 reads CASSHIARLGAEAFF. As DNA, the CDR3 is TGTGCCAGCAGCCATATAGCGCGTTTAGGTGCGGAAGCTTTCTTT.

This chain links TRBV6-5 with TRBJ1-2; no clear D. This CDR3 comprises 16 residues. V lost 3 bases to trimming and J lost 0 bases, with 14 bases between them. CDR1 is MNHEY, CDR2 SVGAGI, per germline. The CDR3 DNA follows: TGTGCCAGCAGTTATGTCGCCGGTTTGTCTAACTATGGCTACACCTTC. Its protein product is CASSYVAGLSNYGYTF.

This sequence joins TRBV11-1 and TRBJ2-1; tentative D call: TRBD1 (6 bases). V dropped 6 bases and J dropped 5 bases, with 14 bases sitting between them. The CDR3 has 14 amino acids. Germline loops: CDR1 SGHAT, CDR2 FQDESV (reference sequence). The DNA of the CDR3 is TGTGCCAGCAGTCCGGGACACCAAAACAATGAGCAGTTCTTC. Its protein product is CASSPGHQNNEQFF.

This clone was seen only a few times. The chain has TRBV6-1 and TRBJ1-6, with D maybe TRBD1 (6 bases). The CDR3 loop spans 15 amino acids. The germline V and J ends were trimmed by 10 bases and 5 bases, with 18 bases remaining between them. Per germline, CDR1 MNHNS and CDR2 SASEGT. DNA of the CDR3: TGTGCCATTAAGGACAGCCCTGGGCATAATTCACCCCTCCACTTT. It is translated as CAIKDSPGHNSPLHF.

V is TRBV18 and J is TRBJ2-5; 14 bases fit TRBD2. The J call is doubtful: the DNA matches TRBJ2-7 better. Germline CDR1 is KGHSH and CDR2 is LQKENI. The CDR3 extends over 17 amino acids. CDR3 protein: CASSPPGLAGASYEQYF. CDR3 coding DNA: TGTGCCAGCTCACCACCGGGACTAGCGGGAGCTTCCTACGAGCAGTACTTC.

The genes are TRBV28 and TRBJ2-3; D might be TRBD2 (6 bases). From germline, CDR1 is MDHEN and CDR2 SYDVKM. V was pared by 5 bases and J by 7 bases, with 19 bases between. This CDR3 comprises 15 residues. For the CDR3, the DNA is TGTGCCAGCAGTCCCGGGACTCCCCGCGGCCATACGCAGTATTTT. Translation gives CASSPGTPRGHTQYF.

J is TRBJ2-5 and V is TRBV2, with 8 nucleotides matching TRBD1. CDR3 size: 14 residues. Germline V lookup: CDR1 SNHLY, CDR2 FYNNEI. V was clipped by 5 bases and J by 2 bases; unmatched bases: 4. The DNA of the CDR3 is TGTGCCAGCAGTTGGACAGGGTATCAAGAGACCCAGTACTTC. Amino acid sequence: CASSWTGYQETQYF.

The chain is built from TRBV14 and TRBJ2-5; 8 bases align to TRBD1. J gave up 2 bases and V 4 bases, and 6 bases lay outside the gene matches. The CDR3 spans 15 residues. Germline values: CDR1 SGHDN, CDR2 FVKESK. The CDR3 nucleotides are TGTGCCAGCAGCCTAAGACAGGGGCGACAAGAGACCCAGTACTTC. It yields the protein CASSLRQGRQETQYF.

There are a few counts of this clone. The chain employs TRBV5-6 and TRBJ2-1; possibly TRBD1 or TRBD2 for D (5 bases each). The germline gives CDR1 SGHDT, CDR2 YYEEEE. Trimming shortened V by 6 bases and J by 9 bases, and 16 bases separated the two germline ends. This CDR3 region has 13 residues. CDR3 DNA: TGTGCCAGCAACCTAGTGACTGGGGGTGAGCAGTTCTTC. Amino acids: CASNLVTGGEQFF.

The rearrangement links TRBV19 to TRBJ1-5; D might be TRBD1 (5 bases). Germline CDR1 is LNHDA and CDR2 is SQIVND (reference sequence). V was pared by 7 bases and J by 0 bases, with 22 bases between. This CDR3 is 18 amino acids long. The CDR3 loop reads CASNPQTSTGSSNQPQHF. The CDR3 DNA is TGTGCCAGTAACCCTCAAACCTCCACAGGTTCTAGCAATCAGCCCCAGCATTTT.

This chain joins TRBV9 and TRBJ1-4; D is unclear. CDR1 and CDR2 from the germline V gene are SGDLS and YYNGEE. V lost 3 bases, J lost 11 bases, and 11 bases lay in between. The CDR3 runs to 12 residues. For the CDR3, the DNA is TGTGCCAGCAGCGGAACGCAGGACAAACTGTTTTTT. Encoded protein: CASSGTQDKLFF. Full variable domain (outside the CDR3, taken from reference TRBV9 and TRBJ1-4): DSGVTQTPKHLITATGQRVTLRCSPRSGDLSVYWYQQSLDQGLQFLIQYYNGEERAKGNILERFSAQQFPDLHSELNLSSLELGDSALYFCASSGTQDKLFFGSGTQLSVL.